This is a list of T cell receptor beta chains from one sample in a study of radiotherapy plus CTLA-4 blockade in lung cancer. Clones were read by immunoSEQ multiplex PCR, and TCRdb kept only the in-frame ones, dropping some. The sample shows around 90,000 clones, approximately 83% of them seen only once. The material was peripheral blood, obtained from a patient treated with radiotherapy plus ipilimumab. The source of these receptors is a human donor with non-small cell lung cancer who had stable disease on radiotherapy plus ipilimumab. Both conserved end residues are trimmed from each CDR3.

j_gene,v_gene,CDR3aa
TRBJ2-3,TRBV6-1,ASSVLDSSTDTQY
TRBJ2-1,TRBV19,ASSLNRYNEQF
TRBJ2-3,TRBV6-1,ASRVGRSTDTQY
TRBJ1-5,TRBV10-2,ASSEVDGRQPQH
TRBJ2-1,TRBV9,ASSETPLAGSYNEQF
TRBJ1-6,TRBV6-4,ASSEDRGYNSPLH
TRBJ2-1,TRBV9,ASSLLDNEQF
TRBJ2-3,TRBV5-6,ASSLATTDTQY
TRBJ2-3,TRBV5-6,ASSWVTDTQY
TRBJ1-1,TRBV28,ASNGRMNTEAF
TRBJ2-7,TRBV2,ASTGEHQGLEQY
TRBJ1-1,TRBV4-2,ASSQEGLNTEAF
TRBJ2-3,TRBV14,ASSQVGGGGTDTQY
TRBJ1-4,TRBV6-1,ASSYPLRDEKLF
TRBJ2-7,TRBV10-2,ASSESIRGDEQY
TRBJ2-7,TRBV7-8,ASSPNYEQY